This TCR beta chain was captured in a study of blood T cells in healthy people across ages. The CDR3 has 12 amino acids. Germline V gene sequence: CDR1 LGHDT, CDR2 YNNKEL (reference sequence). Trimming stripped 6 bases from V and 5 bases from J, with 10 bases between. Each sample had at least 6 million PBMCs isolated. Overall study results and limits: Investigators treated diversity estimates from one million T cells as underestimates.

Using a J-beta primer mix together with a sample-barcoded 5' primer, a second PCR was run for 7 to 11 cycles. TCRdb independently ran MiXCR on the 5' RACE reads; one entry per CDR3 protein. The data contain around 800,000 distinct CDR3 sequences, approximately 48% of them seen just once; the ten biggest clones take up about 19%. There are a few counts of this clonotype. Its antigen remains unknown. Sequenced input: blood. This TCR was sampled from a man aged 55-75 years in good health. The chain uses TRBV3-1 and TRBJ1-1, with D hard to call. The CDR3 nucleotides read TGTGCCAGCAGTCGGACCACTACTGAAGCTTTCTTT. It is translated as CASSRTTTEAFF.